This TCR beta chain appears in the sequencing data of a study of vaccination effects on CD4 cells after COVID-19. Findings and limits, study-wide: Marked clonal contraction of both clone types appeared late after vaccination.

Comments on this clone: No antigen is known for it.

Sequencing used immunoSEQ multiplex PCR; TCRdb keeps in-frame clones, though not all of them. Among approximately 9,800 clones listed, about 76% were seen once. Isolating CD4+ T cells followed 9 to 11 days of culture. Participants were vaccinated with two doses of either the BNT162b2 or mRNA-1273 vaccine. The sequence was obtained from a human donor who received a COVID-19 vaccine. The sequencing used CD4+ T cells from PBMCs cultured without peptide, collected after COVID-19 vaccination.

The CDR3: CASSNTGTTEAFF. CDR3 in DNA: TGTGCCAGCAGCAATACAGGGACCACTGAAGCTTTCTTT. The rearrangement joins TRBV6-5 to TRBJ1-1; TRBD1 is a possible D gene (6 bases). V lost 6 bases, J lost 4 bases, and 12 bases lay in between. Germline CDR1 and CDR2: MNHEY and SVGAGI. The CDR3 extends over 13 amino acids.